This TCR beta chain was sequenced for a study of blood T cell repertoires in COVID-19. Study context: Acute and convalescent COVID-19 specimens originated in the United States, Italy and Spain.

Per the authors' pipeline: Reference gene primer amplification gave nucleated cell count estimates. Profiled with immunoSEQ multiplex PCR; TCRdb holds only in-frame clones, not every one. That table gives V, J and clone size, and the DNA gave D and trimming. The sample has hundreds of thousands of clones; around 87% are singletons. The germline CDR1 and CDR2 sequences are LNHDA and SQIVND (reference sequence). V lost 1 base and J lost 4, with 11 bases in between. This CDR3 has 15 residues. The age range of participants was 18 to 89 years, with residence in 20 to 25 US areas. Participants had their cohort set by participant-reported clinical history.

Sequenced input: PBMCs or T cells enriched from blood (not recorded which). The chain uses TRBV19 and TRBJ2-1; D is ambiguous. The clonotype comes from a man in his forties in a cohort exposed to, infected with or recovered from COVID-19 (not recorded which). This chain's CDR3 is CASSIAPLGYNEQFF. The CDR3 coding sequence is TGTGCCAGTAGTATAGCCCCGCTAGGATACAATGAGCAGTTCTTC.